Listed below are T cell receptor beta chains from one sample, sequenced in a study of shared clonotypes between healthy human individuals. Here immunoSEQ multiplex PCR was the method, and the copy in TCRdb shows in-frame clones only, minus some. The data hold under 2,000,000 clones, with approximately 95% observed a single time. Material: naive CD8+ T cells sorted from blood. The source is a man between 18 and 35 years old in good health. Both conserved end residues are part of each CDR3. A D gene is named only where the DNA matches it firmly. Part of the rows lack a size; the others show once, few, many or a class for expanded clones.

clone_size j_call v_call d_call cdr3_nt cdr3_aa
. TRBJ2-7 TRBV6-6 . TGTGCCAGCAGTTACGACTCCTACGAGCAGTACTTC CASSYDSYEQYF
. TRBJ2-7 TRBV5-6 . TGTGCCAGCAGCCTGGGGGGGGCGCCGGGCGAGCAGTACTTC CASSLGGAPGEQYF
once TRBJ1-1 TRBV28 . TGTGCCAGCAGTTTAGAGACCACAGGAGGGAACGCTGAAGCTTTCTTT CASSLETTGGNAEAFF
. TRBJ2-5 TRBV7-6 TRBD2 TGTGCCAGCAGCATTGGGACTATCCAAGAGACCCAGTACTTC CASSIGTIQETQYF
. TRBJ1-1 TRBV6-5 . TGTGCCAGCAGTTACTCATGGGGGCTAGGAACTGAAGCTTTCTTT CASSYSWGLGTEAFF
. TRBJ2-3 TRBV4-3 TRBD2 TGCGCCAGCAGCCAAGATAGTAGCGCGGGGGAGTCAGATACGCAGTATTTT CASSQDSSAGESDTQYF
. TRBJ1-2 TRBV6-5 . TGTGCCAGCAGTACCCGGGTAGCCTATGGCTACACCTTC CASSTRVAYGYTF
. TRBJ1-6 TRBV27 TRBD1 TGTGCCAGCAGTCCGGGACAGGGAGCTAATTCACCCCTCCACTTT CASSPGQGANSPLHF
. TRBJ1-2 TRBV7-9 . TGTGCCAGCAGCTTAGGAGTGAACCCAAACTATGGCTACACCTTC CASSLGVNPNYGYTF
. TRBJ1-2 TRBV5-1 . TGTGCCAGCAGCTTGGATGTGTATGGCTACACCTTC CASSLDVYGYTF
. TRBJ2-2 TRBV6-1 . TGTGCCACCTCCCCAGGGGTAGGCACCGGGGAGCTGTTTTTT CATSPGVGTGELFF
. TRBJ1-3 TRBV13 . TGTGCCAGCAGCGCCGACAGGATAATCTCTGGAAACACCATATATTTT CASSADRIISGNTIYF
. TRBJ2-1 TRBV28 . TGTGCCAGCAGACCCGACCAGAACTACAATGAGCAGTTCTTC CASRPDQNYNEQFF
. TRBJ2-1 TRBV4-1 . TGCGCCAGCAGCCCCCAGGGAAACGAGCAGTTCTTC CASSPQGNEQFF
. TRBJ1-5 TRBV7-6 . TGTGCCAGCAGCATAGCAGCATGGCAGGGAGTAGGTCAGCCCCAGCATTTT CASSIAAWQGVGQPQHF
once TRBJ1-3 TRBV6-1 . TGTGCCGGAACTTCGGGAAACACCATATATTTT CAGTSGNTIYF
. TRBJ2-7 TRBV29-1 TRBD2 TGCAGCGTTGAAGCGGAGACTAGCAGGTACGAGCAGTACTTC CSVEAETSRYEQYF
. TRBJ1-1 TRBV28 . TGTGCCAGCACCTATTCGCAGTGGGGAGGCCGGACTGAAGCTTTCTTT CASTYSQWGGRTEAFF
. TRBJ2-1 TRBV7-9 TRBD2 TGTGCCAGCAGCTTAATTCTAGCGGGCTCCTACAATGAGCAGTTCTTC CASSLILAGSYNEQFF
few TRBJ1-5 TRBV6-1 . TGTGCCAGCAGTGAAGTTAGGGCCCCCAATCAGCCCCAGCATTTT CASSEVRAPNQPQHF
. TRBJ2-7 TRBV4-1 . TGCGCCAGCAGCCCCCGTGTGGACGCCTACGAGCAGTACTTC CASSPRVDAYEQYF
. TRBJ1-5 TRBV5-1 . TGCGCCAGCAGCTTCTTTATGGGGGAACAGCCCCAGCATTTT CASSFFMGEQPQHF
. TRBJ2-7 TRBV28 . TGTGCCAGCAGGGGGGTTTCCTACGAGCAGTACTTC CASRGVSYEQYF
. TRBJ1-1 TRBV6-6 . TGTGCCAGCAGTTACTCTGAAGAGATGAACACTGAAGCTTTCTTT CASSYSEEMNTEAFF
. TRBJ2-5 TRBV5-6 TRBD1 TGTGCCAGCAGCTGGACAGGAATCCAAGAGACCCAGTACTTC CASSWTGIQETQYF
. TRBJ1-1 TRBV6-5 . TGTGCCAGCAGCTCCCCGGGCGGGTACACTGAAGCTTTCTTT CASSSPGGYTEAFF
. TRBJ1-1 TRBV13 . TGTGCCAGCAGCGTGGGTCGTCGGGCCCCGAACACTGAAGCTTTCTTT CASSVGRRAPNTEAFF
. TRBJ1-1 TRBV4-1 TRBD1 TGCGCCAGCAGCCAAGTCGCCGACAGGGGGGAGGCTGAAGCTTTCTTT CASSQVADRGEAEAFF
. TRBJ1-1 TRBV7-8 . TGTGCCAGCAGCTTCCCGGAGGGTATGGGGGTAAACACTGAAGCTTTCTTT CASSFPEGMGVNTEAFF
. TRBJ1-5 TRBV2 . TGTGCCAGCAGTGTATTGGATAGCAATCAGCCCCAGCATTTT CASSVLDSNQPQHF
. TRBJ2-2 TRBV6-4 . TGTGCCAGCAGCGACGTGTGGGGAGCCGGGGAGCTGTTTTTT CASSDVWGAGELFF
. TRBJ2-5 TRBV19 . TGTGCCAGTAGTCCATTCTCCAGCGGGGAGACCCAGTACTTC CASSPFSSGETQYF
. TRBJ2-2 TRBV5-1 TRBD1 TGCGCCAGCAGCCTGACAGGGGGGGCCGGGGAGCTGTTTTTT CASSLTGGAGELFF
. TRBJ1-2 TRBV28 . TGTGCCAGCAGCGCGAGGACAGCCTATGGCTACACCTTC CASSARTAYGYTF
. TRBJ2-7 TRBV27 . TGTGCCAGCAGTTTCACAGGTGGAGAGCAGTACTTC CASSFTGGEQYF
. TRBJ1-1 TRBV6-5 . TGTGCCAGCAGTTACTCGATTAGAGCCCCGAACACTGAAGCTTTCTTT CASSYSIRAPNTEAFF
. TRBJ2-5 TRBV18 . TGTGCCAGCTCACCGGGCCCCGTAGGACAGAACATAGAGACCCAGTACTTC CASSPGPVGQNIETQYF
. TRBJ1-2 TRBV14 . TGTGCCAGCAGCCTTGCAGCTAACTATGGCTACACCTTC CASSLAANYGYTF
once TRBJ1-1 TRBV2 TRBD1 TGTGCCAGCAACCCAGGGACAGGGGTTGACACTGAAGCTTTCTTT CASNPGTGVDTEAFF
. TRBJ2-3 TRBV5-4 TRBD2 TGTGCCAGCAGCCGGGACTACCATAGCACAGATACGCAGTATTTT CASSRDYHSTDTQYF
many TRBJ2-2 TRBV7-6 TRBD1 TGTGCCAGCATCCCAGAGACGGACAGGGGGTACACCGGGGAGCTGTTTTTT CASIPETDRGYTGELFF
. TRBJ1-2 TRBV4-1 . TGCGCCAGCAGCCAAGACGAAAGGGGGAGAAACTATGGCTACACCTTC CASSQDERGRNYGYTF
. TRBJ2-3 TRBV30 TRBD2 TGTGCCACCGAGCCAGCGGGATTCACAGATACGCAGTATTTT CATEPAGFTDTQYF
. TRBJ2-3 TRBV6-1 . TGTGCCAGCAGTGTGGGGCATCTCACAGATACGCAGTATTTT CASSVGHLTDTQYF
. TRBJ2-5 TRBV7-8 TRBD1 TGTGCCAGCAGAACCACCCCCGGGACAGGGGAAGAGACCCAGTACTTC CASRTTPGTGEETQYF
. TRBJ2-1 TRBV4-1 . TGCGCCAGCAGCCAAGATATGGCCCCGGATGAGCAGTTCTTC CASSQDMAPDEQFF
. TRBJ2-3 TRBV5-8 TRBD2 TGTGCCAGCAGCTTGGGACTAGCGGGAGGGAATACGCAGTATTTT CASSLGLAGGNTQYF
. TRBJ2-1 TRBV30 . TGTGCCTGGAGTGATAACAATGAGCAGTTCTTC CAWSDNNEQFF
. TRBJ1-1 TRBV19 . TGTGCCAGTAGTATAGATCGCGAGGGCTGGAACACTGAAGCTTTCTTT CASSIDREGWNTEAFF
. TRBJ2-3 TRBV5-4 TRBD2 TGTGCCAGCAGCTCGCTAGCGGACGAGGATACGCAGTATTTT CASSSLADEDTQYF
. TRBJ2-3 TRBV4-1 TRBD2 TGCGCCAGCAGCCAAGATCCGAGCGGGGGGATCGGCACAGATACGCAGTATTTT CASSQDPSGGIGTDTQYF
. TRBJ2-7 TRBV5-6 . TGTGCCAGCAGCTCAGCCTGGGAGCAGTACTTC CASSSAWEQYF
once TRBJ2-5 TRBV28 . TGTGCCAGCAGCCTCCGGGAGTGGCAAGAGACCCAGTACTTC CASSLREWQETQYF
. TRBJ2-1 TRBV6-5 TRBD1 TGTGCCAGCAGTTACTTGACAGGGACATACAATGAGCAGTTCTTC CASSYLTGTYNEQFF
. TRBJ1-1 TRBV6-6 TRBD1 TGTGCCAGCAGTCCGTTGGACAGGGCGTTGAACACTGAAGCTTTCTTT CASSPLDRALNTEAFF
. TRBJ2-7 TRBV4-1 . TGCGCCAGCAGCCAAGTGCCGGGGACCAGGGACGAGCAGTACTTC CASSQVPGTRDEQYF
. TRBJ2-5 TRBV11-1 . TGTGCCAGCAGCCCTTATTTTAGCGGCCAAGAGACCCAGTACTTC CASSPYFSGQETQYF
once TRBJ1-1 TRBV7-9 . TGTGCCAGCAGCATCCGGGACGAAGCTTTCTTT CASSIRDEAFF
few TRBJ1-1 TRBV19 . TGTGCCAGTAGTATACCGCCCCAAGGGGAGGGGCTTCGGACTGAAGCTTTCTTT CASSIPPQGEGLRTEAFF